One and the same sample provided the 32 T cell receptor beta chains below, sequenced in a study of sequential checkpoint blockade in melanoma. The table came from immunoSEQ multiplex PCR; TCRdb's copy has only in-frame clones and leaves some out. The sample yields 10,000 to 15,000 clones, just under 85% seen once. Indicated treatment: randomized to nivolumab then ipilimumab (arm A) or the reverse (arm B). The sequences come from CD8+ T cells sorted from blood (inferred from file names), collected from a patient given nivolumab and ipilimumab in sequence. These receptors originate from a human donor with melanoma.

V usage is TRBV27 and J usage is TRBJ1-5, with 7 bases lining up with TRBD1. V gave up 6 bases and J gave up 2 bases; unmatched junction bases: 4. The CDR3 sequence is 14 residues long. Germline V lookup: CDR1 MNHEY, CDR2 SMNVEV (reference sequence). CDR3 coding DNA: TGTGCCAGCAGGGGCACAGGGGGCAATCAGCCCCAGCATTTT. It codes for CASRGTGGNQPQHF.

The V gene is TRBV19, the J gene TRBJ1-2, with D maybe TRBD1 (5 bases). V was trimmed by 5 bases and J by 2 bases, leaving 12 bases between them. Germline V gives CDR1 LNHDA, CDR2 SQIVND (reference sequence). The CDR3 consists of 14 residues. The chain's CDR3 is CASSYGGMNYGYTF. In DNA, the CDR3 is TGTGCCAGTAGTTACGGGGGGATGAACTATGGCTACACCTTC. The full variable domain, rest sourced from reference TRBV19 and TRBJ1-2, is DGGITQSPKYLFRKEGQNVTLSCEQNLNHDAMYWYRQDPGQGLRLIYYSQIVNDFQKGDIAEGYSVSREKKESFPLTVTSAQKNPTAFYLCASSYGGMNYGYTFGSGTRLTVV.

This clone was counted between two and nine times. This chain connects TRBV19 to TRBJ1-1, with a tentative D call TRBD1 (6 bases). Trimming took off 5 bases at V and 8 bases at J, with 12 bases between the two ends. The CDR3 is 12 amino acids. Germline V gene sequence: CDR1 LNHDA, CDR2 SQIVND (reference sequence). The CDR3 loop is CASSFGRGEAFF. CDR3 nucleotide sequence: TGTGCCAGTAGTTTCGGCAGGGGAGAAGCTTTCTTT.

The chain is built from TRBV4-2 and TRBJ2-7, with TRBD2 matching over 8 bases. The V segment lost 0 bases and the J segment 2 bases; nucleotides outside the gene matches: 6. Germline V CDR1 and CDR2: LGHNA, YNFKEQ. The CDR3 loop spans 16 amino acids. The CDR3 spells CASSQENLGGAYEQYF. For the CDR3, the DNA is TGTGCCAGCAGCCAAGAAAATCTCGGGGGGGCCTACGAGCAGTACTTC.

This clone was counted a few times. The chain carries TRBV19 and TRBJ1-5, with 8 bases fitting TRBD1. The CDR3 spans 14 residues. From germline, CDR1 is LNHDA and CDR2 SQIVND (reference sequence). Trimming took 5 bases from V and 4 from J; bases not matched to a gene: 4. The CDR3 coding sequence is TGTGCCAGTAGTCCGGGACAGGCTAATCAGCCCCAGCATTTT. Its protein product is CASSPGQANQPQHF.

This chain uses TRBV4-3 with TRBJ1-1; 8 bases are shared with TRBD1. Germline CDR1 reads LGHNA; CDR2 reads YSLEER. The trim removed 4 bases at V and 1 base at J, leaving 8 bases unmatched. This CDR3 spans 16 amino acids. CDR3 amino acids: CASSRARTGTNTEAFF. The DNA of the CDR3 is TGCGCCAGCAGCCGAGCGAGGACAGGGACGAACACTGAAGCTTTCTTT.

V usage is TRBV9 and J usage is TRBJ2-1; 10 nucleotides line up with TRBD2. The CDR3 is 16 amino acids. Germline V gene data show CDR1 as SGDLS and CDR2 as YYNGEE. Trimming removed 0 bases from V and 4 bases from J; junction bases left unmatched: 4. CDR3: CASSVDLAGAYNEQFF. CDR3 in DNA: TGTGCCAGCAGCGTAGATCTAGCGGGGGCTTACAATGAGCAGTTCTTC. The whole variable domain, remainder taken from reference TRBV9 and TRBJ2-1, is DSGVTQTPKHLITATGQRVTLRCSPRSGDLSVYWYQQSLDQGLQFLIQYYNGEERAKGNILERFSAQQFPDLHSELNLSSLELGDSALYFCASSVDLAGAYNEQFFGPGTRLTVL.

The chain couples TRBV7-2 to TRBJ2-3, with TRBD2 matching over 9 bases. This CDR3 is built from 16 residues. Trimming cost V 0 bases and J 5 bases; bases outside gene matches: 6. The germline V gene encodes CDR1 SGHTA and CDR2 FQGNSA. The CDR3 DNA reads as TGTGCCAGCAGCTTAGCGGGCGGGGGGGCGAAAGATACGCAGTATTTT. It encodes CASSLAGGGAKDTQYF.

This CDR3 is CASSPLGGPQHF. CDR3 nucleotide sequence: TGCGCCAGCAGCCCCCTAGGCGGGCCCCAGCATTTT. The rearrangement joins TRBV4-3 to TRBJ1-5; D gene unclear. CDR1 and CDR2 (germline): LGHNA, YSLEER. There are 12 residues in the CDR3. Deletions cut 4 bases from V and 9 bases from J, with 10 bases between.

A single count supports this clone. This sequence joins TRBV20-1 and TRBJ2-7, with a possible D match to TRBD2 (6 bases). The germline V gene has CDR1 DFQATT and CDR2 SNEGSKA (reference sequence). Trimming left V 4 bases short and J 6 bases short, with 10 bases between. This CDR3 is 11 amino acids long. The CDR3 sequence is CSAKWGGEQYF. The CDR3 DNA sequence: TGCAGTGCTAAATGGGGAGGCGAGCAGTACTTC.

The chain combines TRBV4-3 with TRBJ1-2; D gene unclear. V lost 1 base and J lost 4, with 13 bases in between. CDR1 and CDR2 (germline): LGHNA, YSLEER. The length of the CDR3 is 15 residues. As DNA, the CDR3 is TGCGCCAGCAGCCAAGTAAGAGGCGGTTCCTATGGCTACACCTTC. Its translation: CASSQVRGGSYGYTF.

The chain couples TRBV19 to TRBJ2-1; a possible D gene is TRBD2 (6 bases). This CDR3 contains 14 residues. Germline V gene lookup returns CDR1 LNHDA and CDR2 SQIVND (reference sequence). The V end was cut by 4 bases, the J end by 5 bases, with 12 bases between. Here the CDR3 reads CASSSPGVHNEQFF. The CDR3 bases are TGTGCCAGTAGTAGTCCGGGGGTACACAATGAGCAGTTCTTC.

The CDR3 bases are TGTGCCAGCACCCTAATGGTCCTCGGGACAGGGGGGTCGGGGGACTATGGCTACACCTTC. Its translation: CASTLMVLGTGGSGDYGYTF. V usage is TRBV2 and J usage is TRBJ1-2; TRBD1 matches at 11 bases. This CDR3 spans 20 amino acids. Trimming took 7 bases from V and 3 from J; bases not matched to a gene: 22. Germline V gives CDR1 SNHLY, CDR2 FYNNEI.

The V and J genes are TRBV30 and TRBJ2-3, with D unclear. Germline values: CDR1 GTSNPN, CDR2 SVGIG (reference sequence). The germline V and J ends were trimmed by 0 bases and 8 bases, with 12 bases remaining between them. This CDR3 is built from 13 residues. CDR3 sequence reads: CAWSVIESGTQYF. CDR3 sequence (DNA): TGTGCCTGGAGTGTAATAGAATCGGGTACGCAGTATTTT.

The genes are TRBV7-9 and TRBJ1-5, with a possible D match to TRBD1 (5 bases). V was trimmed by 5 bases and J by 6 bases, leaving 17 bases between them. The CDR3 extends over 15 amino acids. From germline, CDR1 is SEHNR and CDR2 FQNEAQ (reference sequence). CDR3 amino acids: CASSAASGGVQPQHF. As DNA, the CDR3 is TGTGCCAGCAGCGCCGCCTCGGGGGGGGTTCAGCCCCAGCATTTT.

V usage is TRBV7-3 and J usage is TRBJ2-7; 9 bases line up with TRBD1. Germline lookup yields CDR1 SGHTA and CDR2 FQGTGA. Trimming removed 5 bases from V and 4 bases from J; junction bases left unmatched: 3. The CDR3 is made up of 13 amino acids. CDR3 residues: CASSPGQGYEQYF. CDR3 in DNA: TGTGCCAGCAGCCCCGGACAGGGGTACGAGCAGTACTTC. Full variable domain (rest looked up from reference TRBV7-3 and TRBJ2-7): GAGVSQTPSNKVTEKGKYVELRCDPISGHTALYWYRQSLGQGPEFLIYFQGTGAADDSGLPNDRFFAVRPEGSVSTLKIQRTERGDSAVYLCASSPGQGYEQYFGPGTRLTVT.

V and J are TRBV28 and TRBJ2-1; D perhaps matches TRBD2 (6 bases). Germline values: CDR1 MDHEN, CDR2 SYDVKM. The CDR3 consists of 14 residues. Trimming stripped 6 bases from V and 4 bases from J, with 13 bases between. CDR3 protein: CASSRFSGYNEQFF. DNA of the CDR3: TGTGCCAGCAGCAGATTCAGCGGGTACAATGAGCAGTTCTTC.

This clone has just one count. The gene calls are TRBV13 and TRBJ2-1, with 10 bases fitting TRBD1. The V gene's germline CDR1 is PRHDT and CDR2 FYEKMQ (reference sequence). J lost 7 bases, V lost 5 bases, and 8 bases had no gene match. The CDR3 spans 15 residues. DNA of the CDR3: TGTGCCAGCAGCCCCTCCGGGACAGGGGTGAATGAGCAGTTCTTC. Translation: CASSPSGTGVNEQFF.

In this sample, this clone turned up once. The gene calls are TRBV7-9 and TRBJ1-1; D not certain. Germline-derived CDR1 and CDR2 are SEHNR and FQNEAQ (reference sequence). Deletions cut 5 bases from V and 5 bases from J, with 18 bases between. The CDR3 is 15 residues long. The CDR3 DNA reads TGTGCCAGCAGCCCCCCACCCGCAGGAAAAACTGAAGCTTTCTTT. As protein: CASSPPPAGKTEAFF.

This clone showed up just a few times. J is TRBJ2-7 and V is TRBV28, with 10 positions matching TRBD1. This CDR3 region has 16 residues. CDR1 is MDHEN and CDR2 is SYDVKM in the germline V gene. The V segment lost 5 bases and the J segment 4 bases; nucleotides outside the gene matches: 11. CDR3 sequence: CASSRYRDRGPYEQYF. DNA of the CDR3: TGTGCCAGCAGTAGATACCGGGACAGGGGACCATACGAGCAGTACTTC.

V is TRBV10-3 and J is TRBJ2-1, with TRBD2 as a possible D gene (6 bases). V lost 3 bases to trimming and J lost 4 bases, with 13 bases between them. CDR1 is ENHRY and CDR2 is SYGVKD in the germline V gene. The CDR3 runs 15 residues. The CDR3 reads CAISDGLAGYNEQFF. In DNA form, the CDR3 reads TGTGCCATCAGTGACGGGTTGGCGGGGTACAATGAGCAGTTCTTC.

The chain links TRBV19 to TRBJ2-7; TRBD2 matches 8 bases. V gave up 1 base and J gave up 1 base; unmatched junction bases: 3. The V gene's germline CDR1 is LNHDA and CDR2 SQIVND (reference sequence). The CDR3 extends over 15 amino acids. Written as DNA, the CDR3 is TGTGCCAGTAGTATAGGCAGCGGGGGATCCTACGAGCAGTACTTC. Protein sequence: CASSIGSGGSYEQYF.

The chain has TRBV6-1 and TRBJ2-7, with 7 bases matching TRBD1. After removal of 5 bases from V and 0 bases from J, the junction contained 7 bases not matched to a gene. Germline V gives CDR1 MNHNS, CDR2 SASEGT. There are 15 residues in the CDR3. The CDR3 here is CASSTQDRSSYEQYF. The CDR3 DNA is TGTGCCAGCAGTACTCAGGACAGGAGCTCCTACGAGCAGTACTTC.

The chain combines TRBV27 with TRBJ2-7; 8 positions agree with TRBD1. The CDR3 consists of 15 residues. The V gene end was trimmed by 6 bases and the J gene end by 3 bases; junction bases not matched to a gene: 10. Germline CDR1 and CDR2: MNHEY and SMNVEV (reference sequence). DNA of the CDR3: TGTGCCAGCAGCTCCGCGGACAGGGCAAGCTACGAGCAGTACTTC. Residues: CASSSADRASYEQYF.

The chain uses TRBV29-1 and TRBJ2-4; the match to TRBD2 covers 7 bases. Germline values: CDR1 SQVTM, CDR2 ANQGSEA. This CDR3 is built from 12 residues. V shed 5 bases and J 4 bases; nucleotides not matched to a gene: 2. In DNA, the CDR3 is TGCAGCGTTCGGGGGGATAAAAACATTCAGTACTTC. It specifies CSVRGDKNIQYF.

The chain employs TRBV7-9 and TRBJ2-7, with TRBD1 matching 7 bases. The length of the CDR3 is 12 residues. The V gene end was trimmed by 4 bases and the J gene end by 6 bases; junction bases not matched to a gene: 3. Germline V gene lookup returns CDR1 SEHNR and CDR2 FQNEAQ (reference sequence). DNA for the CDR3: TGTGCCAGCAGCTCCGACAGGGTCGAGCAGTACTTC. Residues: CASSSDRVEQYF.

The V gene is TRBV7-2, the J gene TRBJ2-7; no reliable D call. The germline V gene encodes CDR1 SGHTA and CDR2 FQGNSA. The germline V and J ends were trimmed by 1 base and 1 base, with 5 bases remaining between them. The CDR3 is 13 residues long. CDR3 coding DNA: TGTGCCAGCAGCTTAGACGGTTCCTACGAGCAGTACTTC. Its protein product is CASSLDGSYEQYF.

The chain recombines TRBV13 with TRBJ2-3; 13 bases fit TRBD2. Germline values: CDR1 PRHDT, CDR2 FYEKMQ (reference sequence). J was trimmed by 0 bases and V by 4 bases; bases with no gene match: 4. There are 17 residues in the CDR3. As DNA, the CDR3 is TGTGCCAGCAGCTCAACTAGCGGGGGGGGGAGCACAGATACGCAGTATTTT. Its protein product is CASSSTSGGGSTDTQYF.

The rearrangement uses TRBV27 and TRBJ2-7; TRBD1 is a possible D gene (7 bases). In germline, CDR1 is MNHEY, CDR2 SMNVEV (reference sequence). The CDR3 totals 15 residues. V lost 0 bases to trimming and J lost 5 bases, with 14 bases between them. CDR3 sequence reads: CASSLSTRGDHEQYF. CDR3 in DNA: TGTGCCAGCAGTTTATCCACCAGGGGGGACCACGAGCAGTACTTC.

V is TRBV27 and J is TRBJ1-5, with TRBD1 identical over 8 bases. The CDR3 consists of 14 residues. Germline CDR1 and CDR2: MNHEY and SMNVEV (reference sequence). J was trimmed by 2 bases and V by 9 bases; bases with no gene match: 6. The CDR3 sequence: CARPDRGCNQPQHF. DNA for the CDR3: TGTGCCAGGCCCGACAGGGGCTGCAATCAGCCCCAGCATTTT.

CDR3 amino acids: CASRSGGALNEQFF. The DNA of the CDR3 is TGTGCCAGCCGTAGCGGGGGGGCCTTAAATGAGCAGTTCTTC. The chain is built from TRBV2 and TRBJ2-1; 11 positions agree with TRBD2. The CDR3 consists of 14 residues. The germline CDR1 and CDR2 sequences are SNHLY and FYNNEI. The trim removed 8 bases at V and 7 bases at J, leaving 7 bases unmatched.

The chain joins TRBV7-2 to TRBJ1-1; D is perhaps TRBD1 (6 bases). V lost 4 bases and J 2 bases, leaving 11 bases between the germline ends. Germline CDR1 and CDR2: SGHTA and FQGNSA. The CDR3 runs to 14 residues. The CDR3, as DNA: TGTGCCAGCAGCTACAGGGTGTTAAACACTGAAGCTTTCTTT. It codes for CASSYRVLNTEAFF. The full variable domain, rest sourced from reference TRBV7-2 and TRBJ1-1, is GAGVSQSPSNKVTEKGKDVELRCDPISGHTALYWYRQSLGQGLEFLIYFQGNSAPDKSGLPSDRFSAERTGGSVSTLTIQRTQQEDSAVYLCASSYRVLNTEAFFGQGTRLTVV.